This T cell receptor (beta chain) was profiled in a study of blood T cell repertoires in COVID-19. Study details: The origin of the acute and convalescent COVID-19 samples was the United States, Italy and Spain. PBMCs, B-cell-depleted T cells, or T cells were the source of the cDNA or gDNA that made up the material.

Assay used: immunoSEQ multiplex PCR; TCRdb lists only in-frame clones, some missing. This table has approximately 290,000 clones, 70% to 90% appearing once. Two negative PCRs, clearance, or symptom resolution were required of recovered Cohort 3 donors. The CDR3 is 12 residues long. Trimming stripped 5 bases from V and 7 bases from J, with 12 bases between. Germline V gene sequence: CDR1 MDHEN, CDR2 SYDVKM. Input material: PBMCs or T cells enriched from blood (not recorded which). The origin of this receptor is a woman aged 25 to 45 who had recovered from COVID-19. V gene TRBV28 combines with J gene TRBJ2-7; the D gene is possibly TRBD1 (6 bases). The CDR3 reads CASSGDRREQYF. CDR3 bases: TGTGCCAGCAGTGGAGACAGGCGGGAGCAGTACTTC.